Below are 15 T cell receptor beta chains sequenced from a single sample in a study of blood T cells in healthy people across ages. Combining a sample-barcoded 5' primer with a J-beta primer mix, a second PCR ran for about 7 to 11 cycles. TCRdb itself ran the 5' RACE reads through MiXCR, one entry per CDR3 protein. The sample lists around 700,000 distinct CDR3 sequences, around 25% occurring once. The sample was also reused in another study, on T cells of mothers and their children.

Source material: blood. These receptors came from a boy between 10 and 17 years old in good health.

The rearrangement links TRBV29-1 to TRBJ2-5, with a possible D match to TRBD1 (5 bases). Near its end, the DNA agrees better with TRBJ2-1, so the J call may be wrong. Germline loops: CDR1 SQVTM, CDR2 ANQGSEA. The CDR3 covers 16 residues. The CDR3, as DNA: TGCAGCGTTGAAGATCTGGACACAACCGAGGTGAATGAGCAGTTCTTC. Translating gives CSVEDLDTTEVNEQFF.

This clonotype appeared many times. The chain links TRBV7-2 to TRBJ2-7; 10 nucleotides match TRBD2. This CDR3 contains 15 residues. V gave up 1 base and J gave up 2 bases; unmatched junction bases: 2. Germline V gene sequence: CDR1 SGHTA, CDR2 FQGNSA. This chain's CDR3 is CASSLGAGGTYEQYF. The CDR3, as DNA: TGTGCCAGCAGCTTAGGAGCGGGGGGGACCTACGAGCAGTACTTC.

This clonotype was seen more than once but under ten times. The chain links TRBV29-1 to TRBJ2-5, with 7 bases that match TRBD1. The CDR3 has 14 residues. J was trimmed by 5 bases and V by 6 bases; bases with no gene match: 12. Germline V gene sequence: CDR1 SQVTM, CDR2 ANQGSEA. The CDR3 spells CSVTPQGISETQYF. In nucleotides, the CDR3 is TGCAGCGTGACCCCACAGGGGATCTCGGAGACCCAGTACTTC.

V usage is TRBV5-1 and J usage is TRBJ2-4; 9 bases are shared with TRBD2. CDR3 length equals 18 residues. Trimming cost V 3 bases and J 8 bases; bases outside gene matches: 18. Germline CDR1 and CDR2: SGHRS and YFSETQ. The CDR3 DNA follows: TGCGCCAGCAGCTCCATGTCGACGGCGGGAGGGCAGGGCGACATTCAGTACTTC. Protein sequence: CASSSMSTAGGQGDIQYF.

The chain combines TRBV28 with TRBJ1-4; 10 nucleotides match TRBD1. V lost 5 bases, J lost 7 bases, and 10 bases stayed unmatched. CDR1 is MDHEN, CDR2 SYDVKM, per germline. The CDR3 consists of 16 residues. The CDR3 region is CASSIPTGGGSEKLFF. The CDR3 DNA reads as TGTGCCAGCAGTATCCCGACAGGGGGCGGGAGTGAAAAACTGTTTTTT.

The CDR3 loop reads CATSIRVFYEQYF. CDR3 nucleotides: TGTGCCACCTCTATTAGGGTGTTCTACGAGCAGTACTTC. The chain recombines TRBV15 with TRBJ2-7, with D hard to call. V lost 8 bases to trimming and J lost 3 bases, with 14 bases between them. The CDR3 extends over 13 amino acids. Germline CDR1 LNHNV, CDR2 YYDKDF (reference sequence).

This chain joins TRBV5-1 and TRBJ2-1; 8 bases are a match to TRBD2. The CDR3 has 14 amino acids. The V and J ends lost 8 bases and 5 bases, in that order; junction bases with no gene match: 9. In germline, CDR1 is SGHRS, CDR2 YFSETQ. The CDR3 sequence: CASEMVAGNNEQFF. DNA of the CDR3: TGCGCCAGTGAGATGGTAGCGGGGAACAATGAGCAGTTCTTC.

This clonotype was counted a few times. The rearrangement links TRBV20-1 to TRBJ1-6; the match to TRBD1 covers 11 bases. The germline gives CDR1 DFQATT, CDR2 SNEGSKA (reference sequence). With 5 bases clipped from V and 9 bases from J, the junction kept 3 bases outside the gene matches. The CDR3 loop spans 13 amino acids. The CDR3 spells CSAGQGAGSPLHF. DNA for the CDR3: TGCAGTGCTGGACAGGGGGCAGGTTCACCCCTCCACTTT.

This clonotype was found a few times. The CDR3 DNA reads TGTGCCAGCAGCCCACTCCCCCGACTAGCAGACTACGAGCAGTACTTC. Translating gives CASSPLPRLADYEQYF. The rearrangement uses TRBV4-2 and TRBJ2-7; 7 bases fit TRBD2. The CDR3 runs 16 residues. J gave up 3 bases and V 4 bases, and 12 bases lay outside the gene matches. Germline CDR1 LGHNA, CDR2 YNFKEQ.

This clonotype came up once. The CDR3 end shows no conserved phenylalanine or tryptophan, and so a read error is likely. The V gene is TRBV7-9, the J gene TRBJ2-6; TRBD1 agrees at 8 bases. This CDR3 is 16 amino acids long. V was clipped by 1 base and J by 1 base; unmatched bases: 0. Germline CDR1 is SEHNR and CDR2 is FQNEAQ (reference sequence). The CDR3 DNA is TGTGCCAGCAGCTTAGGGACAGGGTCTGGGGCCAACGTCCTGACTTCC. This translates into CASSLGTGSGANVLTS.

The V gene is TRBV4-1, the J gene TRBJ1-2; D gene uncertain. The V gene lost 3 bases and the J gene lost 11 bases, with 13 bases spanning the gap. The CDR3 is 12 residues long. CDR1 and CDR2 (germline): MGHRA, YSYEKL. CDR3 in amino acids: CASSHPGSGYTF. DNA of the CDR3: TGCGCCAGCAGCCACCCGGGCTCGGGATACACCTTC.

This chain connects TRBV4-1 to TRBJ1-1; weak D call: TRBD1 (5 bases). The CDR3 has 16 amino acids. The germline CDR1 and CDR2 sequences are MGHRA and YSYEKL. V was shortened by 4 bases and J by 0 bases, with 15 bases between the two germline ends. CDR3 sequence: CASSPFPGPLNTEAFF. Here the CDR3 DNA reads TGCGCCAGCAGCCCTTTCCCGGGACCCCTGAACACTGAAGCTTTCTTT.

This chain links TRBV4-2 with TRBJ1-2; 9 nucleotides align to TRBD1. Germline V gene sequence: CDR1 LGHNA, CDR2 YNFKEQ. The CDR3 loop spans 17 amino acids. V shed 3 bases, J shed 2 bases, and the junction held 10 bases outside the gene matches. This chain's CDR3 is CASSHPTGQGFNYGYTF. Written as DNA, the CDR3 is TGTGCCAGCAGCCATCCTACGGGACAGGGCTTCAACTATGGCTACACCTTC.

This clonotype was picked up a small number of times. The CDR3, as DNA: TGTGCCAGCAGTGAAGTTGGTACCGAGCAGTACTTC. The encoded protein is CASSEVGTEQYF. This chain connects TRBV2 to TRBJ2-5; no reliable D call. The DNA end is a closer match to TRBJ2-7, so the J assignment may be wrong. Looked up from germline, CDR1 is SNHLY and CDR2 is FYNNEI. The CDR3 contains 12 residues.

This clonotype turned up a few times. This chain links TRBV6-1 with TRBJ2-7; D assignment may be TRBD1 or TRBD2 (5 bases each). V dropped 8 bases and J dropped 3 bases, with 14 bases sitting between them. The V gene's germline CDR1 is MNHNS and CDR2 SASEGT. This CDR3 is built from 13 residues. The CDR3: CASGPGPHYEQYF. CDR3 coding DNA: TGTGCCAGCGGACCGGGACCACACTACGAGCAGTACTTC.